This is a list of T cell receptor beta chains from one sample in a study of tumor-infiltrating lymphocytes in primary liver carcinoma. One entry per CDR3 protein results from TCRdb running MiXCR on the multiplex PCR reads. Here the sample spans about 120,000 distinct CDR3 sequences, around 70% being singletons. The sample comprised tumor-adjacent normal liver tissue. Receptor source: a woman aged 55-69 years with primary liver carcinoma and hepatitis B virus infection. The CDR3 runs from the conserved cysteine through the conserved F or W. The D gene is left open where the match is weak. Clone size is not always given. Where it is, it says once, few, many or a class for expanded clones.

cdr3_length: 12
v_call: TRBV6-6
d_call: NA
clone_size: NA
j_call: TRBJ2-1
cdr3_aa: CASRPLKGEHFF
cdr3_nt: TGTGCCAGCAGACCTTTGAAGGGTGAGCACTTCTTT

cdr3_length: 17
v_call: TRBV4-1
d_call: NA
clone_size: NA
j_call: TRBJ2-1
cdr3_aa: CASSQEGSPFSYNEQFF
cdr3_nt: TGCGCCAGCAGCCAAGAAGGGAGTCCCTTCTCCTACAATGAGCAGTTCTTC

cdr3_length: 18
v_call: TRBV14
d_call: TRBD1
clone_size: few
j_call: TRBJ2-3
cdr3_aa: CASSQDPGQGAQTDTQYF
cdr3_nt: TGTGCCAGCAGTCAAGATCCCGGACAGGGGGCACAGACAGATACGCAGTATTTT

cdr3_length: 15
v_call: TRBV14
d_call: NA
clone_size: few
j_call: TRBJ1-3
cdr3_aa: CASGPGHLSGNTMYF
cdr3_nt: TGTGCCAGCGGCCCGGGACACCTCTCTGGAAACACCATGTATTTT

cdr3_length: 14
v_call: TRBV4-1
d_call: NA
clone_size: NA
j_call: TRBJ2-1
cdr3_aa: CASSHNLTSSEQFF
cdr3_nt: TGCGCCAGCAGCCATAACCTGACTAGTAGCGAGCAGTTCTTC

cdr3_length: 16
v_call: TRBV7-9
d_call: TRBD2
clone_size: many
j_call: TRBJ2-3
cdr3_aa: CASSPRLAGDSGTQYF
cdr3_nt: TGTGCCAGCAGCCCAAGACTAGCGGGAGATTCTGGCACGCAGTATTTT

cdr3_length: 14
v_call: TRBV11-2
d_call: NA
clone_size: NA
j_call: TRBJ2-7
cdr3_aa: CAGSLEGGPYEEYF
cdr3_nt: TGTGCCGGCAGCTTAGAAGGAGGCCCATACGAGGAGTACTTC

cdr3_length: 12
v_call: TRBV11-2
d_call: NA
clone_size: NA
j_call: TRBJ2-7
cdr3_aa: CANSHDRHEQYF
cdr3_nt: TGTGCCAACAGCCATGACAGGCACGAGCAATACTTC

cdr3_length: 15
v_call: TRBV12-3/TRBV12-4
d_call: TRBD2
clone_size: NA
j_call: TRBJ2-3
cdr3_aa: CASSWGTSVADAQYF
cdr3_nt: TGTGCTAGCAGTTGGGGGACTAGCGTGGCAGATGCGCAGTATTTT

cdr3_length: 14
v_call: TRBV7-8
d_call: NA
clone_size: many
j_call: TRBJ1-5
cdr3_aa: CASSLGLPNQPQHF
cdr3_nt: TGTGCCAGCAGCTTGGGCTTGCCCAATCAGCCCCAGCATTTT

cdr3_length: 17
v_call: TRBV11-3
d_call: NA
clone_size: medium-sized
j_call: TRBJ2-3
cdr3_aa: CASSPFAGNTFTDTQYF
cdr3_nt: TGTGCCAGCAGCCCGTTCGCTGGGAATACCTTCACAGATACGCAGTATTTT

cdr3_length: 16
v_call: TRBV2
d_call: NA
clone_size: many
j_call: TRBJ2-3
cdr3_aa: CASRDGARGGTDTQYF
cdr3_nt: TGTGCCAGCAGGGATGGGGCCAGGGGAGGCACAGATACGCAGTATTTT

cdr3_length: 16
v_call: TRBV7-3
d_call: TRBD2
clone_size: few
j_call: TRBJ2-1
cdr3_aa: CASSLGRLAGYNEQFF
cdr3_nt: TGTGCCAGCAGCTTAGGTCGCCTAGCGGGCTACAATGAGCAGTTCTTC

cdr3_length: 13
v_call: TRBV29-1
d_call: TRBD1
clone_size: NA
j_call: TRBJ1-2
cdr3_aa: CSIGTGGRHGYTF
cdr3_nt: TGCAGCATCGGGACAGGAGGCAGGCATGGCTACACCTTC

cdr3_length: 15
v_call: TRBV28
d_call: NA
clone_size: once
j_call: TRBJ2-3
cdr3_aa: CASSFRGRVNQPQYF
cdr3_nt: TGTGCCAGCAGTTTTAGAGGCAGAGTCAATCAGCCCCAGTATTTT

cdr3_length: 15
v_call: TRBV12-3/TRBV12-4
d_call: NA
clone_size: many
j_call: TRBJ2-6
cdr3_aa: CASSLRASGANVLTF
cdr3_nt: TGTGCCAGCAGTTTAAGGGCCTCTGGGGCCAACGTCCTGACTTTC

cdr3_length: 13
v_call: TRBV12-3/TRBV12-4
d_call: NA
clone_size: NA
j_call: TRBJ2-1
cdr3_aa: CASSSDKYNEHFF
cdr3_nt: TGTGCCAGCAGCTCCGATAAGTACAATGAGCACTTCTTC

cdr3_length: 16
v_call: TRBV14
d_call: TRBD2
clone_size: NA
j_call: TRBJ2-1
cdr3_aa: CASSLFGTSVYIEQFF
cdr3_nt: TGTGCCAGCAGCCTGTTCGGGACTAGTGTGTACATCGAGCAGTTCTTC

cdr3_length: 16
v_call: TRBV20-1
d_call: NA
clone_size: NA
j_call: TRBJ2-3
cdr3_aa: CSARDQGPLTRDTQYF
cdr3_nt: TGCAGTGCTAGAGATCAAGGGCCATTGACAAGGGATACGCAGTATTTT

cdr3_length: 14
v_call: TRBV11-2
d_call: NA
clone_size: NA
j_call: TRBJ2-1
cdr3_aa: CASSHRGAYNEQFF
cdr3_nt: TGTGCCAGCAGCCATCGAGGGGCCTACAATGAGCAGTTCTTC

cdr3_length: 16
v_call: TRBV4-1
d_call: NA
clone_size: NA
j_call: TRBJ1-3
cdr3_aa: CASSRLPGDSGNTIYF
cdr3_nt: TGCGCCAGCAGCAGACTGCCGGGGGACTCTGGAAACACCATATATTTT

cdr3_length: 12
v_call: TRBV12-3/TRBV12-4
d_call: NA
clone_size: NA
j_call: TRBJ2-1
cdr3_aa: CASISPRGEQFF
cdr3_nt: TGTGCCAGCATATCCCCCCGTGGTGAGCAGTTCTTC

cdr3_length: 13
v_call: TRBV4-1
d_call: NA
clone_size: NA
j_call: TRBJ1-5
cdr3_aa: CASNQDSDQPQHF
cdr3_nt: TGCGCCAGTAACCAAGATAGCGATCAGCCCCAGCATTTT

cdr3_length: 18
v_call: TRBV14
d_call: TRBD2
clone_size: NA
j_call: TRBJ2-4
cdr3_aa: CASRPGVSERGAKYIQYF
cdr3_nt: TGTGCCAGCAGGCCCGGCGTCTCCGAGCGGGGGGCCAAATACATTCAATACTTC

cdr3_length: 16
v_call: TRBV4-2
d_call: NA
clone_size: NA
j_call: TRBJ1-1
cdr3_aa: CASGRRGGARDTEAFF
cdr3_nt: TGTGCCAGCGGCCGACGGGGGGGGGCCAGGGACACTGAAGCTTTCTTT